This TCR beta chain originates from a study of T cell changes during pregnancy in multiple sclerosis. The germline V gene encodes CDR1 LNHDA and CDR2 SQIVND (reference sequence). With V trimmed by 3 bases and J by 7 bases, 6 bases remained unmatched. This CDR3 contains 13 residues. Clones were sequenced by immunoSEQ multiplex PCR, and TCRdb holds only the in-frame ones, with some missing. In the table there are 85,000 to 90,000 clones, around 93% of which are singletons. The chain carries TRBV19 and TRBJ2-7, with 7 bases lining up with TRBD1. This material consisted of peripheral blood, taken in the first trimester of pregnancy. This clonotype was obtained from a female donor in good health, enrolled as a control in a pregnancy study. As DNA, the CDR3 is TGTGCCAGTAGTATCGAGGGGGCAGGGGAGCAGTACTTC. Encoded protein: CASSIEGAGEQYF.